A selection of T cell receptor beta chains follows, all from one sample in a study of blood T cells in healthy people across ages. In TCRdb, the 5' RACE reads were re-called with MiXCR into one record per CDR3 protein. The sample yields just under 750,000 distinct CDR3 sequences, over 20% seen once. The specimen was blood. The receptor source for this set is a man between 65 and 79 years old in good health. Both conserved end residues are part of each CDR3. A D gene is named only where the DNA matches it firmly. Clone size is not always given. Where it is, it says once, few, many or a class for expanded clones.

>TRBV29-1|many|.|TRBJ2-3
CSVSPGFADTQYF
TGCAGCGTTTCGCCCGGGTTCGCAGATACGCAGTATTTT
>TRBV3-1|.|.|TRBJ2-3
CASSQDNADTQYF
TGTGCCAGCAGCCAAGATAACGCAGATACGCAGTATTTT
>TRBV20-1|.|TRBD2|TRBJ2-1
CSAASGRDDNEQFF
TGCAGTGCCGCGAGCGGGAGGGATGACAATGAGCAGTTCTTC
>TRBV9|.|.|TRBJ2-3
CASSLMGGTDTQYF
TGTGCCAGCAGCCTAATGGGGGGCACAGATACGCAGTATTTT
>TRBV25-1|few|TRBD2|TRBJ2-1
CASSASGPSGGAWNEQFF
TGTGCCAGCAGTGCTTCAGGTCCTAGCGGGGGGGCCTGGAATGAGCAGTTCTTC
>TRBV2|.|.|TRBJ1-3
CASRTVAGNTIYF
TGTGCCAGCAGGACAGTGGCTGGAAACACCATATATTTT
>TRBV29-1|few|TRBD1|TRBJ2-3
CSGSPGTGADTQYF
TGCAGCGGAAGTCCCGGGACAGGGGCAGATACGCAGTATTTT
>TRBV5-4|.|TRBD2|TRBJ2-1
CASTTQRGGPNNEQFF
TGTGCCAGCACCACACAGCGGGGGGGCCCCAACAATGAGCAGTTCTTC
>TRBV14|few|.|TRBJ1-1
CASSQATGANTEAFF
TGTGCCAGCAGCCAAGCTACGGGGGCGAACACTGAAGCTTTCTTT
>TRBV20-1|.|TRBD1|TRBJ1-3
CSARGTGASGNTIYF
TGCAGTGCTAGGGGGACAGGGGCCTCTGGAAACACCATATATTTT
>TRBV12-3/TRBV12-4|.|.|TRBJ2-7
CASSFQELSEQYF
TGTGCCAGCAGTTTTCAGGAACTCTCCGAGCAGTACTTC
>TRBV12-3/TRBV12-4|.|.|TRBJ1-3
CASSSRAADPGNTIYF
TGTGCCAGCAGTTCCAGGGCCGCAGACCCTGGAAACACCATATATTTT
>TRBV7-2|few|.|TRBJ2-1
CASSISRGEQFF
TGTGCCAGCAGCATTTCTAGAGGTGAGCAGTTCTTC
>TRBV6-1|few|.|TRBJ1-2
CASDPGDPLGYTF
TGTGCCAGCGACCCCGGAGATCCTCTTGGCTACACCTTC
>TRBV5-1|few|.|TRBJ2-3
CASSLGRTVTDTDTQYF
TGCGCCAGCAGCTTGGGTCGGACAGTGACGGACACAGATACGCAGTATTTT
>TRBV6-2/TRBV6-3|.|TRBD1|TRBJ2-1
CASSYQSGQGYNEQFF
TGTGCCAGCAGTTACCAGTCGGGACAGGGGTACAATGAGCAGTTCTTC
>TRBV20-1|once|TRBD2|TRBJ2-3
CSALGTSGGAVDTQYF
TGCAGTGCTCTCGGGACTAGCGGGGGGGCCGTAGATACGCAGTATTTT
>TRBV3-1|.|.|TRBJ2-1
CASSQGTAYNEQFF
TGTGCCAGCAGCCAGGGGACTGCATACAATGAGCAGTTCTTC
>TRBV28|.|.|TRBJ2-1
CASRSPGTGYNEQFF
TGTGCCAGCAGATCCCCGGGAACGGGCTACAATGAGCAGTTCTTC
>TRBV7-2|few|TRBD2|TRBJ2-4
CASSLDVRGGNIQYF
TGTGCCAGCAGCTTAGATGTTCGGGGGGGAAACATTCAGTACTTC
>TRBV20-1|.|TRBD1|TRBJ1-2
CSAYETGGGGYTF
TGCAGTGCTTATGAGACAGGGGGGGGCGGCTACACCTTC
>TRBV19|few|TRBD1|TRBJ2-7
CASHGQGSSYEQYF
TGTGCCAGTCATGGACAGGGGAGCTCCTACGAGCAGTACTTC
>TRBV14|.|TRBD2|TRBJ2-1
CASSQDLGLAVLYNEQFF
TGTGCCAGCAGCCAAGATTTGGGACTAGCGGTTCTATACAATGAGCAGTTCTTC
>TRBV11-2|.|TRBD1|TRBJ1-1
CASSLGRDRKVAFF
TGTGCCAGCAGCTTAGGTCGGGACAGGAAGGTAGCTTTCTTT
>TRBV10-3|few|.|TRBJ2-3
CAIQNRVLADTDTQYF
TGTGCCATCCAGAATCGGGTCCTAGCCGACACAGATACGCAGTATTTT
>TRBV6-6|.|.|TRBJ1-3
CASSRQEGASGNTIYF
TGTGCCAGCAGCCGCCAGGAGGGAGCCTCTGGAAACACCATATATTTT
>TRBV12-3/TRBV12-4|few|TRBD1|TRBJ1-2
CASSLGQGLNYGYTF
TGTGCCAGCAGTTTGGGACAGGGTCTGAACTATGGCTACACCTTC
>TRBV6-6|few|.|TRBJ2-2
CASRPLWVPGELFF
TGTGCCAGCAGACCACTGTGGGTGCCCGGGGAGCTGTTTTTT
>TRBV4-2|.|TRBD1|TRBJ1-4
CASSQDRTGRGKLFF
TGTGCCAGCAGCCAAGATCGGACAGGGAGAGGAAAACTGTTTTTT
>TRBV28|.|TRBD2|TRBJ2-7
CASSGTSGSKTYEQYF
TGTGCCAGCAGTGGGACTAGCGGGAGTAAAACCTACGAGCAGTACTTC
>TRBV18|few|TRBD1|TRBJ2-1
CASSPGQVVYNEQFF
TGTGCCAGCTCACCGGGACAGGTAGTATACAATGAGCAGTTCTTC
>TRBV7-7|.|TRBD2|TRBJ2-3
CASSLEARTSGSTDTQYF
TGTGCTAGCAGCTTAGAGGCGCGGACTAGCGGGAGCACAGATACGCAGTATTTT
>TRBV10-3|few|TRBD1|TRBJ1-5
CAISGTGNSNQPQHF
TGTGCCATCAGTGGGACAGGTAATAGCAATCAGCCCCAGCATTTT
>TRBV7-9|once|.|TRBJ2-7
CASSLISREQQYF
TGTGCCAGCAGCTTAATCAGCCGTGAACAGCAGTACTTC
>TRBV29-1|once|.|TRBJ2-7
CSVVLQGFDEQYF
TGCAGCGTTGTGCTTCAAGGGTTTGACGAGCAGTACTTC
>TRBV6-1|few|TRBD2|TRBJ2-3
CASSRTSGAPDTQYF
TGTGCCAGCAGTAGGACTAGCGGGGCCCCAGATACGCAGTATTTT
>TRBV12-3/TRBV12-4|.|.|TRBJ1-2
CASSLEGGTPSYGYTF
TGTGCCAGCAGTTTAGAGGGGGGGACACCTTCCTATGGCTACACCTTC
>TRBV14|.|.|TRBJ2-1
CASSQDPYNRGRNNEQFF
TGTGCCAGCAGCCAAGATCCCTACAACCGGGGACGGAACAATGAGCAGTTCTTC
>TRBV14|.|TRBD1|TRBJ1-2
CASSGRGTGAFYGYTF
TGTGCCAGCAGCGGAAGAGGGACAGGGGCCTTCTATGGCTACACCTTC
>TRBV5-1|few|TRBD2|TRBJ2-2
CASSLRLAEDTGELFF
TGCGCCAGCAGCTTGAGGCTAGCGGAAGACACCGGGGAGCTGTTTTTT
>TRBV20-1|few|.|TRBJ2-4
CSASQVAKNIQYF
TGCAGTGCTAGCCAGGTAGCCAAAAACATTCAGTACTTC
>TRBV6-5|.|.|TRBJ2-6
CASTQRSGASVLTF
TGTGCCAGCACCCAGCGCTCTGGGGCCAGCGTCCTGACTTTC